This T cell receptor beta chain was observed in a study of persistence of HIV-infected CD4 T cells. Lysates of CMV-infected fibroblasts at approximately 9.6 ug/mL stimulated these cells. Memory cells lacking CD40L and CD69 with high CD45RO were sorted. CD8+ T cells were removed from PBMCs prior to stimulation. To note about this clone: The antigen remains unidentified.

V lost 2 bases, J lost 2 bases, and 15 bases lay in between. Per germline, CDR1 LNHNV and CDR2 YYDKDF (reference sequence). The CDR3 length is 17 residues. This was the immunoSEQ version 4 assay in survey mode. Assay: immunoSEQ multiplex PCR; the TCRdb copy retains only in-frame clones and omits some. The profile covers 35,000 to 45,000 clones, with 75% to 90% appearing a single time and roughly 1.5% taken by the ten largest. The sample in question was CD4+ T cells sorted from PBMCs after approximately 20-hour stimulation, obtained from a patient who received antiretroviral therapy. This clonotype was sampled from an adult man with HIV who was CMV-seropositive. J is TRBJ1-4 and V is TRBV15, with D unresolved. DNA of the CDR3: TGTGCCACCAGCAGACCCTCGAAGGGCATGACTAATGAAAAACTGTTTTTT. It codes for CATSRPSKGMTNEKLFF.